A single sample is the source of the 13 T cell receptor beta chains below, sequenced in a study of blood T cell repertoires in COVID-19. Repertoires were generated with immunoSEQ multiplex PCR, while TCRdb's copy carries only in-frame clones and drops some. Here the sample spans some 26,000 clones, roughly 79% being singletons. The sample comprised peripheral blood. These receptors all come from a man in his 70s with acute or convalescent COVID-19.

This clone was found a few times. The gene calls are TRBV30 and TRBJ1-4; D is ambiguous. This CDR3 spans 11 amino acids. The ends were cut back, 2 bases at V and 11 bases at J, with 9 bases in the middle. Germline CDR1 and CDR2: GTSNPN and SVGIG (reference sequence). The DNA of the CDR3 is TGTGCCTGGAGTATGGGAGCGAAACTGTTTTTT. This gives the protein CAWSMGAKLFF.

This clone occurred once. V gene TRBV9 combines with J gene TRBJ1-1; D is undetermined. The germline gives CDR1 SGDLS, CDR2 YYNGEE. The CDR3 has 16 amino acids. With 5 bases removed from V and 0 bases from J, the gap between germline ends came to 17 bases. Here the CDR3 reads CASRLLPESMNTEAFF. The CDR3, as DNA: TGTGCCAGCAGGCTCTTGCCGGAGTCCATGAACACTGAAGCTTTCTTT.

The chain combines TRBV4-1 with TRBJ2-7, with D perhaps matching TRBD1 (6 bases). The V gene lost 0 bases and the J gene lost 7 bases, with 16 bases spanning the gap. Germline CDR1 is MGHRA and CDR2 is YSYEKL. CDR3 size: 15 residues. The CDR3 protein is CASSQDSDSWREQYF. Written as DNA, the CDR3 is TGCGCCAGCAGCCAAGATTCGGACAGCTGGAGGGAGCAGTACTTC.

The genes are TRBV12-1 and TRBJ2-7; TRBD2, the table's D call, was not compared with the DNA. TRBV12-1 is classified as a pseudogene. CDR3 length: 15 residues. CDR3 bases: TGTGCCAGCAGCTTTGAGGGCGGGAGATCCTACGAGCAGTACTTC. Protein: CASSFEGGRSYEQYF.

V and J are TRBV3-1 (or the pseudogene TRBV3-2) and TRBJ1-4; D remains ambiguous. CDR1 and CDR2 (germline): LGHDT, YNNKEL (reference sequence). V was clipped by 0 bases and J by 8 bases, with 34 bases between them. This CDR3 is 22 amino acids long. CDR3 sequence: CASSQEPLPRGKGIIDIEKLFF. The CDR3 bases are TGTGCCAGCAGCCAAGAGCCCCTCCCGAGAGGGAAGGGTATAATTGACATAGAAAAACTGTTTTTT.

The chain couples TRBV19 to TRBJ1-1; TRBD1 agrees at 8 bases. The trim removed 10 bases at V and 5 bases at J, leaving 12 bases unmatched. From germline, CDR1 is LNHDA and CDR2 SQIVND (reference sequence). The CDR3 loop spans 14 amino acids. Here the CDR3 DNA reads TGTGCCATTTCGCCTCAGGGGGCTGCGACTGAAGCTTTCTTT. This sequence encodes CAISPQGAATEAFF.

For this clone: At the DNA level, this CDR3 is encoded by other sequences in the same sample as well. The V and J genes are TRBV10-2 and TRBJ1-3, with a weak D call TRBD1 (5 bases). Germline V gene data show CDR1 as WSHSY and CDR2 as SAAADI. This CDR3 is 13 amino acids long. In DNA, the CDR3 is TGCGCGACAGCCGAGTCCTCTGGAAACACCATATATTTT. Its protein product is CATAESSGNTIYF.

There are a few counts of this clone. The genes are TRBV28 and TRBJ1-5; no firm D call. The CDR3 length is 17 residues. Per the germline V gene, CDR1 is MDHEN and CDR2 is SYDVKM. V lost 5 bases, J lost 0 bases, and 17 bases lay in between. Here the CDR3 reads CASSPLPPEGSNQPQHF. CDR3 nucleotide sequence: TGTGCCAGCAGTCCTCTCCCTCCCGAGGGTAGCAATCAGCCCCAGCATTTT.

V usage is TRBV5-1 and J usage is TRBJ2-1; D gene uncertain. CDR3 length: 15 residues. V lost 2 bases to trimming and J lost 4 bases, with 13 bases between them. The germline V gene encodes CDR1 SGHRS and CDR2 YFSETQ. For the CDR3, the DNA is TGCGCCAGCAGCTTAGTTGCGAAAACGTACAATGAGCAGTTCTTC. This gives the protein CASSLVAKTYNEQFF.

This chain connects TRBV3-1 (or the pseudogene TRBV3-2) to TRBJ2-7; D might be TRBD2 (7 bases). Trimming pared 1 base from V and 0 bases from J, leaving 10 bases between. The CDR3 is 15 residues long. The germline gives CDR1 LGHDT, CDR2 YNNKEL (reference sequence). The CDR3 sequence: CASSQAGGSSYEQYF. The CDR3 DNA reads TGTGCCAGCAGCCAAGCGGGGGGCTCCTCCTACGAGCAGTACTTC.

V usage is TRBV6-5 and J usage is TRBJ2-5, with D possibly matching TRBD2 (5 bases). Germline V lookup: CDR1 MNHEY, CDR2 SVGAGI. Trimming took 11 bases from V and 1 from J, leaving 17 bases between them. The CDR3 is 14 residues long. CDR3 bases: TGTGCCCATAGCGAAACCGACTCCCAAGAGACCCAGTACTTC. Its protein product is CAHSETDSQETQYF.

V gene TRBV15 combines with J gene TRBJ1-5; unclear D gene. The CDR3 length is 16 residues. Germline CDR1 reads LNHNV; CDR2 reads YYDKDF (reference sequence). V dropped 2 bases and J dropped 6 bases, with 17 bases sitting between them. For the CDR3, the DNA is TGTGCCACCAGCAGAATAGGGAGCGGTGGGTTTCAGCCCCAGCATTTT. It codes for CATSRIGSGGFQPQHF.

The CDR3 DNA sequence: TGTGCCAGCAGCTTGACAGGGCGGGAGACCCAGTACTTC. As protein: CASSLTGRETQYF. The J gene is TRBJ2-5, the V gene TRBV5-6; D possibly corresponds to TRBD1 (6 bases). V gave up 1 base and J gave up 5 bases, with 9 bases separating them. CDR1 is SGHDT and CDR2 is YYEEEE in the germline V gene. This CDR3 is built from 13 residues.